This TCR beta chain was sequenced for a study of CD8 T cells in ankylosing spondylitis. Germline V gene sequence: CDR1 SGHAT, CDR2 FQNNGV. V was shortened by 3 bases and J by 8 bases, with 7 bases between the two germline ends. The CDR3 runs to 12 residues. TCRdb ran MiXCR on the 5' RACE reads and lists one entry per CDR3 protein. Of about 130,000 distinct CDR3 sequences listed, roughly an eighth are singletons. V and J are TRBV11-2 and TRBJ2-2; TRBD1 might be the D (5 bases). Material: blood, either unsorted or a sorted T cell fraction (not recorded which). This sequence originates from a female donor with ankylosing spondylitis or in good health (not recorded which). The CDR3 loop is CASSFNRGELFF. Written as DNA, the CDR3 is TGTGCCAGCAGCTTTAACAGGGGGGAGCTGTTTTTT.